Presented here are 15 T cell receptor beta chains from one specimen sequenced in a study of shared clonotypes between healthy human individuals (dated by TCRdb to the early 2020s). CD8 naive samples were CD45RO-negative cells positively selected for CCR7, giving a CD45RA+CCR7+ population that excluded TemRA cells. Library prep was done by the immunoSEQ multiplex PCR assay. TCRdb provides this immuneACCESS table in a form limited to in-frame rearrangements. Some clones are lacking; in checked studies, under half of them reflect an unresolved V gene, and why the rest are absent is not known. A total of millions of clones appear in this sample, roughly 91% of them only once. The ten largest clones represent under 2% of the sample. Material for sequencing was naive CD8+ T cells from PBMCs. The cell subset or site label on this specimen signifies: CD45RA+CCR7+. The receptors originated from a man aged 18 to 29 in good health. Some clones in this sample may be carry-over from other donors' samples.

The genes are TRBV28 and TRBJ1-5; TRBD1 is a possible D gene (6 bases). Germline V gene lookup returns CDR1 MDHEN and CDR2 SYDVKM. V lost 6 bases and J 3 bases, leaving 18 bases between the germline ends. The CDR3 has 16 amino acids. The CDR3 region has the DNA TGTGCCAGCAGAGGGGGTTGGGGTAGCCCCAATCAGCCCCAGCATTTT. Translating it yields CASRGGWGSPNQPQHF.

The chain is built from TRBV28 and TRBJ2-7; possible D gene TRBD1, 5 bases. Germline-derived CDR1 and CDR2 are MDHEN and SYDVKM. The CDR3 consists of 15 residues. V gave up 2 bases and J gave up 1 base, with 12 bases separating them. The CDR3 sequence is CASSLAVRGSYEQYF. The CDR3 DNA sequence: TGTGCCAGCAGTTTAGCAGTAAGGGGATCCTACGAGCAGTACTTC.

V is TRBV28 and J is TRBJ1-5; weak D call: TRBD1 (5 bases). Germline V gene sequence: CDR1 MDHEN, CDR2 SYDVKM. This CDR3 comprises 18 residues. Trimming pared 5 bases from V and 5 bases from J, leaving 25 bases between. CDR3 DNA sequence: TGTGCCAGCAGTAAAGGTCGGGACCGAACATCCATCGATCAGCCCCAGCATTTT. Translating it yields CASSKGRDRTSIDQPQHF.

The chain uses TRBV9 and TRBJ1-1; TRBD1 might be the D (6 bases). Germline loops: CDR1 SGDLS, CDR2 YYNGEE. The CDR3 totals 13 residues. Trimming cost V 3 bases and J 5 bases, with 11 bases left between them. The CDR3 DNA reads as TGTGCCAGCAGCGGTGGGGGCGTTACTGAAGCTTTCTTT. As protein: CASSGGGVTEAFF.

This chain joins TRBV4-1 and TRBJ2-7; D is unresolved. Germline loops: CDR1 MGHRA, CDR2 YSYEKL. The V end lost 2 bases, the J end lost 2 bases, and 10 bases lay between the germline ends. The CDR3 extends over 14 amino acids. CDR3 nucleotide sequence: TGCGCCAGCAGCCAACTCACGGCGGCCTACGAGCAGTACTTC. Translating it yields CASSQLTAAYEQYF.

The V call is TRBV7-8, the J call TRBJ2-7; possible D gene TRBD1, 7 bases. In germline, CDR1 is SGHVS, CDR2 FQNEAQ. Trimming stripped 5 bases from V and 3 bases from J, with 17 bases between. CDR3 length: 15 amino acids. In nucleotides, the CDR3 is TGTGCCAGCAGCCCGCGGGCGGGACAGAACTACGAGCAGTACTTC. Its translation: CASSPRAGQNYEQYF. Variable domain in full (rest from reference TRBV7-8 and TRBJ2-7): GAGVSQSPRYKVAKRGQDVALRCDPISGHVSLFWYQQALGQGPEFLTYFQNEAQLDKSGLPSDRFFAERPEGSVSTLKIQRTQQEDSAVYLCASSPRAGQNYEQYFGPGTRLTVT.

The chain employs TRBV19 and TRBJ2-3, with 8 bases lining up with TRBD2. V shed 1 base and J 4 bases; nucleotides not matched to a gene: 7. CDR3 length: 16 residues. From germline, CDR1 is LNHDA and CDR2 SQIVND (reference sequence). This CDR3 is CASSIVSGTVADTQYF. CDR3 nucleotides: TGTGCCAGTAGTATAGTTAGCGGGACGGTCGCAGATACGCAGTATTTT.

V usage is TRBV9 and J usage is TRBJ1-1; D might be TRBD1 (5 bases). From germline, CDR1 is SGDLS and CDR2 YYNGEE. This CDR3 comprises 16 residues. Trimming took off 0 bases at V and 5 bases at J, with 17 bases between the two ends. The CDR3 DNA reads as TGTGCCAGCAGCGTAGGGTCCTGGGGCCAGGGAACTGAAGCTTTCTTT. Translation gives CASSVGSWGQGTEAFF.

This clone was found once. The chain combines TRBV21-1 with TRBJ1-2. TRBV21-1 is annotated as a pseudogene. The CDR3 sequence is 14 residues long. CDR3 region: CASTPRAGIYGYTF. Written as DNA, the CDR3 is TGTGCCAGCACCCCCCGGGCAGGTATCTATGGCTACACCTTC.

A single count supports this clone. This chain uses TRBV19 with TRBJ1-3; D gene uncertain. The CDR3 has 17 amino acids. V was clipped by 3 bases and J by 0 bases, with 15 bases between them. Germline V gene lookup returns CDR1 LNHDA and CDR2 SQIVND (reference sequence). The CDR3 is CASSIFGGSSSGNTIYF. CDR3 bases: TGTGCCAGTAGTATCTTCGGCGGAAGTAGCTCTGGAAACACCATATATTTT.

The chain joins TRBV28 to TRBJ2-5; D may be TRBD2 (5 bases). V lost 1 base to trimming and J lost 5 bases, with 17 bases between them. CDR1 MDHEN and CDR2 SYDVKM come from the germline V gene. There are 16 residues in the CDR3. Here the CDR3 DNA reads TGTGCCAGCAGTTTATTGGTGGGAGTAGGACGCGAGACCCAGTACTTC. This encodes CASSLLVGVGRETQYF.

The chain carries TRBV7-6 and TRBJ1-5, with 11 bases identical to TRBD1. The CDR3 sequence is 15 residues long. Trimming cost V 5 bases and J 2 bases; bases outside gene matches: 2. The germline V gene encodes CDR1 SGHVS and CDR2 FNYEAQ. The CDR3 DNA follows: TGTGCCAGCAGCCGGGGACAGGGGGGCAATCAGCCCCAGCATTTT. Amino acid sequence: CASSRGQGGNQPQHF.

This sequence joins TRBV11-2 and TRBJ2-7; 9 nucleotides agree with TRBD2. Germline CDR1 reads SGHAT; CDR2 reads FQNNGV. This CDR3 is built from 15 residues. The V gene end was trimmed by 4 bases and the J gene end by 6 bases; junction bases not matched to a gene: 10. The CDR3 sequence: CASSSREGPRGEQYF. CDR3 in DNA: TGTGCCAGCAGCTCGCGGGAGGGCCCCCGGGGCGAGCAGTACTTC.

The V and J genes are TRBV19 and TRBJ2-7; 7 bases match TRBD2. Trimming removed 6 bases from V and 2 bases from J; junction bases left unmatched: 7. In germline, CDR1 is LNHDA, CDR2 SQIVND (reference sequence). The length of the CDR3 is 14 residues. The CDR3 sequence: CASRLTSYAYEQYF. The CDR3 DNA is TGTGCCAGTAGGTTGACTAGCTACGCCTACGAGCAGTACTTC.

CDR3 in DNA: TGCAGCGTTGAAGTCCCCCTGTATGACGAGCAGTACTTC. This encodes CSVEVPLYDEQYF. The V call is TRBV29-1, the J call TRBJ2-7, with D unresolved. Looked up from germline, CDR1 is SQVTM and CDR2 is ANQGSEA. The V end lost 1 base, the J end lost 5 bases, and 12 bases lay between the germline ends. The CDR3 covers 13 residues.